This TCR beta chain was identified in a study of T cell responses to AZD1222 COVID-19 vaccine. Study-level points and caveats: Among those given AZD1222, only six were seropositive at baseline. Donors, mostly white British, included more females; clonal diversity was possibly underestimated.

Of note for this clone: Its matching antigen is unknown.

Germline V gives CDR1 GTSNPN, CDR2 SVGIG (reference sequence). Trimming removed 7 bases from V and 0 bases from J, with 10 bases in between. The CDR3 consists of 12 residues. The data were produced by immunoSEQ multiplex PCR, yet TCRdb's version contains in-frame clones alone and is incomplete. The sample holds around 100,000 clones, 90% seen once. The V and J genes are TRBV30 and TRBJ2-7; no clear D gene. This sequence was found in an adult in good health. Sequenced here: peripheral blood, sampled on day 0 of AZD1222 vaccination. The CDR3 DNA sequence: TGTGCCTCCAGACCGAGCTCCTACGAGCAGTACTTC. Its translation: CASRPSSYEQYF.